This T cell receptor (beta chain) was identified in a study of T cells expressing NK-cell markers. Study as a whole: Sequenced donors, eight in total, included seven who were HCMV-seropositive and one who was seronegative.

TCRdb reprocessed the 5' RACE reads and reports one entry per CDR3 protein, with no DNA. Its table lists a few hundred thousand distinct CDR3 sequences. CDR3 size: 12 residues. The V gene's germline CDR1 is SNHLY and CDR2 FYNNEI. This TCR came from a man aged 18-70 years in good health. The sequencing input was blood T cells: a sorted CD56 or NKG2C T cell subset, CD4+ or CD8+ T cells, or bulk PBMC T cells (not recorded which). V and J are TRBV2 and TRBJ2-5. The CDR3 loop is CASNRLQETQYF.